Below are 5 T cell receptor beta chains sequenced from a single sample in a study of blood T cell repertoires in COVID-19. The assay was immunoSEQ multiplex PCR, and TCRdb's table has in-frame clones only and misses some. The sample contains about 160,000 clones, around 82% of which appear only once. Sequenced input: PBMCs or T cells enriched from blood (not recorded which). All receptors come from a man in his forties who had recovered from COVID-19.

The chain carries TRBV19 and TRBJ1-1; 7 nucleotides match TRBD1. The CDR3 length is 15 residues. The germline V gene encodes CDR1 LNHDA and CDR2 SQIVND (reference sequence). Losses at the gene ends were 4 bases for V and 5 bases for J; bases not matched to a gene: 10. The CDR3 spells CASSTATTGVTEAFF. The CDR3 DNA follows: TGTGCCAGTAGTACAGCCACCACAGGGGTAACTGAAGCTTTCTTT.

The chain is built from TRBV2 and TRBJ1-1; D is unclear. The V gene's germline CDR1 is SNHLY and CDR2 FYNNEI. The CDR3 totals 14 residues. Trimming removed 7 bases at V and 4 bases at J, with 16 bases between. Written as DNA, the CDR3 is TGTGCCAGCAACTTAGCGGGCGTAGCCACTGAAGCTTTCTTT. Amino acid sequence: CASNLAGVATEAFF.

A single count supports this clone. The V gene is TRBV2, the J gene TRBJ1-6; D is perhaps TRBD1 (6 bases). CDR1 is SNHLY, CDR2 FYNNEI, per germline. V dropped 4 bases and J dropped 13 bases, with 11 bases sitting between them. There are 12 residues in the CDR3. The CDR3 nucleotides read TGTGCCAGCAGTGGTGAAAGGGGGCCCCTCCACTTT. This encodes CASSGERGPLHF.

In DNA, the CDR3 is TGTGCCAGCACCTTGCTGGGCGGAGGGGACTATGGCTACACCTTC. Translation: CASTLLGGGDYGYTF. The rearrangement links TRBV6-5 to TRBJ1-2, with TRBD1 as a possible D gene (5 bases). CDR1 is MNHEY, CDR2 SVGAGI, per germline. V dropped 7 bases and J dropped 3 bases, with 18 bases sitting between them. There are 15 residues in the CDR3.

The chain couples TRBV6-5 to TRBJ2-2; no clear D gene. V was pared by 0 bases and J by 3 bases, with 8 bases between. Germline V gene sequence: CDR1 MNHEY, CDR2 SVGAGI. This CDR3 is built from 15 residues. The CDR3 bases are TGTGCCAGCAGTTACTCGGCCTGGTACACCGGGGAGCTGTTTTTT. This encodes CASSYSAWYTGELFF.